This T cell receptor (delta chain) stems from a study of gamma-delta T cells after stem cell transplantation. TCRdb redid clone calling on the RT-PCR reads using CATT. Of about 2,100 delta-chain clones in the sample, roughly 1% were seen once. Germline V gene data show CDR1 as GEAIGNYY and CDR2 as EKD. V lost 3 bases and J lost 2; bases outside the gene matches: 20. The CDR3 loop spans 20 amino acids. This sequence originates from a human donor. It is not recorded whose cells these are; they may come from a transplant donor. Sequencing used gamma-delta T cells. This sequence joins TRDV2 and TRDJ1; 10 nucleotides match TRDD3. DNA for the CDR3: TGTGCCTGTGACCCTCTCTTGACGGGGGATACGCAGGAAAGGACCGATAAACTCATCTTT. Protein product: CACDPLLTGDTQERTDKLIF.